A single sample is the source of the 3 T cell receptor beta chains below, sequenced in a study of cytomegalovirus exposure and HLA in healthy donors. A multiplex PCR was run with 60 Vbeta primers and 13 Jbeta primers. Here immunoSEQ multiplex PCR was the method, and the copy in TCRdb shows in-frame clones only, minus some. The sample shows 60,000 to 80,000 clones, about 72% of them seen only once. Sequencing was done on a sample of PBMCs. The source is a girl under 18 in good health and CMV-seropositive.

The chain joins TRBV6-1 to TRBJ1-6, with 10 bases lining up with TRBD1. The V gene end was trimmed by 0 bases and the J gene end by 7 bases; junction bases not matched to a gene: 3. CDR1 MNHNS and CDR2 SASEGT come from the germline V gene. The CDR3 consists of 16 residues. The CDR3 DNA sequence: TGTGCCAGCAGTGAAGCGTTGGGACAGGGGAATTCACCCCTCCACTTT. Translating it yields CASSEALGQGNSPLHF.

CDR3 region: CATWGQSTYNEQFF. CDR3 DNA: TGTGCCACCTGGGGGCAATCGACCTACAATGAGCAGTTCTTC. The V and J genes are TRBV6-4 and TRBJ2-1; tentatively, D is TRBD1 (6 bases). The V end lost 10 bases, the J end lost 2 bases, and 15 bases lay between the germline ends. Germline CDR1 reads MRHNA; CDR2 reads SNTAGT. The CDR3 has 14 amino acids.

The chain has TRBV5-8 and TRBJ1-5; 7 bases map to TRBD1. This CDR3 region has 13 residues. The trim removed 9 bases at V and 5 bases at J, leaving 8 bases unmatched. CDR1 is SGHTS and CDR2 is YDEGEE in the germline V gene. As DNA, the CDR3 is TGTGCCACCACCTGGGACAGAGATCAGCCCCAGCATTTT. It yields the protein CATTWDRDQPQHF.